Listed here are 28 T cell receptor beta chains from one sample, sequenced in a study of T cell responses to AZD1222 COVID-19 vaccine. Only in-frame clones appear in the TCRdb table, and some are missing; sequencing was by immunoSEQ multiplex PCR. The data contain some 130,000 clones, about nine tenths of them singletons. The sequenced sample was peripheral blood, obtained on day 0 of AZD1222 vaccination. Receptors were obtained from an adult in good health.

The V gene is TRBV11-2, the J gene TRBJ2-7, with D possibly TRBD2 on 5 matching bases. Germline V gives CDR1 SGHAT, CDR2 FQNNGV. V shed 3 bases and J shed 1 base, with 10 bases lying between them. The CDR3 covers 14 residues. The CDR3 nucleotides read TGTGCCAGCAGCTTCAACGGGGTATCCTACGAGCAGTACTTC. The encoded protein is CASSFNGVSYEQYF.

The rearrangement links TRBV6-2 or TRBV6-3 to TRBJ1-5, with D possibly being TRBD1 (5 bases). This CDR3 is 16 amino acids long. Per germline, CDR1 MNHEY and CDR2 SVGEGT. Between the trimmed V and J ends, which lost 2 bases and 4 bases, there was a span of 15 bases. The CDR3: CASSYGGVSSNQPQHF. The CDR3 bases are TGTGCCAGCAGTTACGGGGGTGTGTCCTCAAATCAGCCCCAGCATTTT.

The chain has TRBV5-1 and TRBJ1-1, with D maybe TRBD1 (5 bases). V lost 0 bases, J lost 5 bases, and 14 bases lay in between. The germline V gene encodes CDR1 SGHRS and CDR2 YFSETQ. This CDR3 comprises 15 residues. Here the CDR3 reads CASSLAVSRGTEAFF. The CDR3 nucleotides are TGCGCCAGCAGCTTGGCGGTTTCCCGGGGGACTGAAGCTTTCTTT.

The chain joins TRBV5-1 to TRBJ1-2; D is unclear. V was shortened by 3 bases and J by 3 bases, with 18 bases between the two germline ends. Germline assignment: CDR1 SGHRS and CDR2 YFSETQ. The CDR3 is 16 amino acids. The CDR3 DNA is TGCGCCAGCAGCTATTCGGCCAGCCTTAGGGACTATGGCTACACCTTC. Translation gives CASSYSASLRDYGYTF.

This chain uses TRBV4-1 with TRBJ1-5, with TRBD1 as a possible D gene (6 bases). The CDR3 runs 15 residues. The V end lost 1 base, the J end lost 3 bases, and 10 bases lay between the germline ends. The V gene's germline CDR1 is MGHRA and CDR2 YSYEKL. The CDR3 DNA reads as TGCGCCAGCAGCCAAGGGAGGGGGTACAATCAGCCCCAGCATTTT. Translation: CASSQGRGYNQPQHF.

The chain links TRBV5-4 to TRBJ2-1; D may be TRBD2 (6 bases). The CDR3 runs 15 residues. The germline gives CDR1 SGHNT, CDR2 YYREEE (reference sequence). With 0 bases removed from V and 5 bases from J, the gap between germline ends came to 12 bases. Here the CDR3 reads CASSLDASADNEQFF. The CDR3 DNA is TGTGCCAGCAGCTTGGATGCTAGCGCGGACAATGAGCAGTTCTTC.

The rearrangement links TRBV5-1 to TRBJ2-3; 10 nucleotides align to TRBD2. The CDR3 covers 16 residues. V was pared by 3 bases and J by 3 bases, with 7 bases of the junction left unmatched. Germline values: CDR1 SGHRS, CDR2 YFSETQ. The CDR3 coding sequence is TGCGCCAGCAGCTACTTAGCGGGGGGATCGACAGATACGCAGTATTTT. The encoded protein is CASSYLAGGSTDTQYF.

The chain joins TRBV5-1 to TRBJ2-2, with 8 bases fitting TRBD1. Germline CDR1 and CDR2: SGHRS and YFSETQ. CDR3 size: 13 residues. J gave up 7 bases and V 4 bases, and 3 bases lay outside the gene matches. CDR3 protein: CASSGQGVGELFF. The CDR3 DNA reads TGCGCCAGCAGCGGACAGGGAGTCGGGGAGCTGTTTTTT.

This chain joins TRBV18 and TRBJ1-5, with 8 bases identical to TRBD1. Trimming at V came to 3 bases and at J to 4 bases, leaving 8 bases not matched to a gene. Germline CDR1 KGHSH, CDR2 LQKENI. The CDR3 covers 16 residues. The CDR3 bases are TGTGCCAGCTCACCTTTATCGGGACAGGTGAATCAGCCCCAGCATTTT. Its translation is CASSPLSGQVNQPQHF.

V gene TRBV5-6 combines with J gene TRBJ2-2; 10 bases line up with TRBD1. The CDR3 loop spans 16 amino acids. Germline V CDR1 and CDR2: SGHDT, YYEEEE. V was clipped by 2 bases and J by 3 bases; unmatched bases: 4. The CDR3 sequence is CASSFGGQGYTGELFF. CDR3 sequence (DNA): TGTGCCAGCAGCTTTGGGGGACAGGGGTACACCGGGGAGCTGTTTTTT.

CDR3 loop: CASSQGAGVSSYEQYF. The DNA of the CDR3 is TGCGCCAGCAGCCAAGGGGCGGGGGTTAGCTCCTACGAGCAGTACTTC. V is TRBV4-1 and J is TRBJ2-7; 7 nucleotides align to TRBD2. CDR1 is MGHRA, CDR2 YSYEKL, per germline. The CDR3 extends over 16 amino acids. V gave up 1 base and J gave up 0 bases; unmatched junction bases: 6.

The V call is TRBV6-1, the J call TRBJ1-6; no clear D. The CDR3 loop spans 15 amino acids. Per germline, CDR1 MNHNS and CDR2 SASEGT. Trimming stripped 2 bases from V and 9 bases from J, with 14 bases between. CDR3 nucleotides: TGTGCCAGCAGTGAACTGGCCGGACGGAGTTCACCCCTCCACTTT. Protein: CASSELAGRSSPLHF.

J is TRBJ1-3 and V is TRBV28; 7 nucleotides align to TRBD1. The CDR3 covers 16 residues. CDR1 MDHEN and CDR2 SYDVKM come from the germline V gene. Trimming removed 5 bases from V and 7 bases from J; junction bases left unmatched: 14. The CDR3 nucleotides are TGTGCCAGCAGTCCACGGGGAGGGGGCATCGAGAACACCATATATTTT. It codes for CASSPRGGGIENTIYF. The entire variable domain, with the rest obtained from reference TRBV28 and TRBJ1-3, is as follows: DVKVTQSSRYLVKRTGEKVFLECVQDMDHENMFWYRQDPGLGLRLIYFSYDVKMKEKGDIPEGYSVSREKKERFSLILESASTNQTSMYLCASSPRGGGIENTIYFGEGSWLTVV.

The CDR3 DNA is TGCGCCAGCAGTCATACAGGGGGCGACTACGAGCAGTACTTC. Its translation: CASSHTGGDYEQYF. V and J are TRBV4-3 and TRBJ2-7, with 9 bases fitting TRBD1. This CDR3 is built from 14 residues. V lost 6 bases and J lost 3; bases outside the gene matches: 6. Germline V gene sequence: CDR1 LGHNA, CDR2 YSLEER.

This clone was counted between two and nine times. In nucleotides, the CDR3 is TGCGCCAGCAGCCAAGACTTGAAGGGGAAATTATATGGCTACACCTTC. Protein sequence: CASSQDLKGKLYGYTF. The gene calls are TRBV4-3 and TRBJ1-2, with D perhaps TRBD1 (5 bases). The CDR3 loop spans 16 amino acids. The V gene lost 0 bases and the J gene lost 5 bases, with 16 bases spanning the gap. From germline, CDR1 is LGHNA and CDR2 YSLEER.

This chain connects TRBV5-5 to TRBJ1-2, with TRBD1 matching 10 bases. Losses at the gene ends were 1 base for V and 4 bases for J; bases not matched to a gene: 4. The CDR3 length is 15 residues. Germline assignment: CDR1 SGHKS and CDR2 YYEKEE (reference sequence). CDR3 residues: CASSLRTGGSYGYTF. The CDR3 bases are TGTGCCAGCAGCTTGAGGACAGGGGGTAGCTATGGCTACACCTTC.

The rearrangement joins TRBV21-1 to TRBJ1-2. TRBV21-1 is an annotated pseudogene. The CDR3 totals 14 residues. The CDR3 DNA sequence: TGTGCCAGCAGCACCCTCGGACCTAACTATGGCTACACCTTC. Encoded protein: CASSTLGPNYGYTF.

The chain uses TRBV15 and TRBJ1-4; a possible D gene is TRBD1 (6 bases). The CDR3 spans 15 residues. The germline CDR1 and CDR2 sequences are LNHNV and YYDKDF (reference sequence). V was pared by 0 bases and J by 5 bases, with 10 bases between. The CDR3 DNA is TGTGCCACCAGCAGAGATCAGGGGTGGAATGAAAAACTGTTTTTT. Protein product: CATSRDQGWNEKLFF.

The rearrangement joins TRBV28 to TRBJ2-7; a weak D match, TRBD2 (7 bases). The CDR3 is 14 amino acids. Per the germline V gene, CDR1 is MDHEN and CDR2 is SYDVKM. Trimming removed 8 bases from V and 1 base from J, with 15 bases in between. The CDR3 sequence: CASQGTIDSYEQYF. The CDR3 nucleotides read TGTGCCAGCCAGGGGACTATAGATTCCTACGAGCAGTACTTC.

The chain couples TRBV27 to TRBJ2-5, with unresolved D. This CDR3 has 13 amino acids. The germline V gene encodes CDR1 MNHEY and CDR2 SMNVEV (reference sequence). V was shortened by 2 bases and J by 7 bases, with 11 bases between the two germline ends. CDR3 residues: CASSLTLEATQYF. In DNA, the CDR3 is TGTGCCAGCAGTTTAACCCTCGAGGCGACCCAGTACTTC.

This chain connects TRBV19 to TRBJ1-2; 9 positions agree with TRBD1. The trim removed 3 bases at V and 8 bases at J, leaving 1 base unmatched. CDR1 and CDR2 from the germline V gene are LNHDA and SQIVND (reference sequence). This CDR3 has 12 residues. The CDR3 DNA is TGTGCCAGTAGTATGGGGACAGGGGGCTACACCTTC. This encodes CASSMGTGGYTF. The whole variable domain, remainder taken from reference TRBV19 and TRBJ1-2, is DGGITQSPKYLFRKEGQNVTLSCEQNLNHDAMYWYRQDPGQGLRLIYYSQIVNDFQKGDIAEGYSVSREKKESFPLTVTSAQKNPTAFYLCASSMGTGGYTFGSGTRLTVV.

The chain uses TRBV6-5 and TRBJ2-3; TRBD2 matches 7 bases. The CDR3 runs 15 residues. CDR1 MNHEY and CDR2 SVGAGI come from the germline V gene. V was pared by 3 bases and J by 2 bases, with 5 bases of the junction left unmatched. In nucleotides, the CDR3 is TGTGCCAGCAGTTATTCCAGCGGGACCACAGATACGCAGTATTTT. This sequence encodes CASSYSSGTTDTQYF.

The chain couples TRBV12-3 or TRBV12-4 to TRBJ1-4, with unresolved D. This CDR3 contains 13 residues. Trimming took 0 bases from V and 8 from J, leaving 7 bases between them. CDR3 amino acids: CASSLAGSEKLFF. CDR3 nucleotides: TGTGCCAGCAGTTTAGCGGGGTCCGAAAAACTGTTTTTT.

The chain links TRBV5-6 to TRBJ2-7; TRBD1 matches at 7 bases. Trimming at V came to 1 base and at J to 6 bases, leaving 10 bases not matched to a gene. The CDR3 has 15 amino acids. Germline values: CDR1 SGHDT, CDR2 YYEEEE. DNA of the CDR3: TGTGCCAGCAGCTTGTCGCCCGCGGCAGGGGGCGAGCAGTACTTC. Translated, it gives CASSLSPAAGGEQYF.

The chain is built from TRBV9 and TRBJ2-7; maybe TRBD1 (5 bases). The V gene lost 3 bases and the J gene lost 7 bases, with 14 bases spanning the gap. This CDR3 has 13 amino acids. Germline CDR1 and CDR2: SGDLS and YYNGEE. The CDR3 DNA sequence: TGTGCCAGCAGCGACCTCAGGGTGGAAGAGCAGTACTTC. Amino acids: CASSDLRVEEQYF.

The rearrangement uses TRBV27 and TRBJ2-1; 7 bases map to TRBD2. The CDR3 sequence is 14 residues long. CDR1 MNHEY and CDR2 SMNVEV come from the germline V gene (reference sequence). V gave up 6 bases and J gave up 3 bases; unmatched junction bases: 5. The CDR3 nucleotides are TGTGCCAGCAGCGGGCGGGGGTTCTACAATGAGCAGTTCTTC. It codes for CASSGRGFYNEQFF.

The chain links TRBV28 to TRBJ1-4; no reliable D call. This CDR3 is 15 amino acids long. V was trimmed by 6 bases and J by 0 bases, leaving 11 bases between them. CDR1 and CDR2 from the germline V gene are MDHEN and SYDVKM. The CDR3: CASSPDTTTNEKLFF. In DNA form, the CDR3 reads TGTGCCAGCAGCCCTGACACCACAACTAATGAAAAACTGTTTTTT.

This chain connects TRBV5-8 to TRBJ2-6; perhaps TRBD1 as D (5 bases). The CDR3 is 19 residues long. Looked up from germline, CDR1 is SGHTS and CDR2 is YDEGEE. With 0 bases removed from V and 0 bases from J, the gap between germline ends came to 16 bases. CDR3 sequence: CASSLVVPGSDSGANVLTF. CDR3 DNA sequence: TGTGCCAGCAGCTTGGTCGTGCCAGGGTCGGACTCTGGGGCCAACGTCCTGACTTTC.